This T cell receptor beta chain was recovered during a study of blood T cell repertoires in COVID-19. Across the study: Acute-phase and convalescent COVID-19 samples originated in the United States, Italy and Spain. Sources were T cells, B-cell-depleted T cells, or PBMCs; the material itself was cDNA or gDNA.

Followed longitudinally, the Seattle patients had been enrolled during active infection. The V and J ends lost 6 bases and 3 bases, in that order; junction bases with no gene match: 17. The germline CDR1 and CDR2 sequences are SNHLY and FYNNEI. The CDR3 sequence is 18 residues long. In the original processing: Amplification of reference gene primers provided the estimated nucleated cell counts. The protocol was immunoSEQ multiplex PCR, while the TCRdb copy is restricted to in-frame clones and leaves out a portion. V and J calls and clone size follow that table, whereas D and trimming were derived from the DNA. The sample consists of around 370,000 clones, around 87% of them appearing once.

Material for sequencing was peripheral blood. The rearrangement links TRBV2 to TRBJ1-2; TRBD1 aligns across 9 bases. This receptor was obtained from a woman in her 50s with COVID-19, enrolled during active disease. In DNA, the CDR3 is TGTGCCAGCAGCTGGGACAGGGAGCTTCGCGATAAACACTATGGCTACACCTTC. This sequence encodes CASSWDRELRDKHYGYTF.